This passage covers 15 T cell receptor beta chains from one sample sequenced in a study of blood T cell repertoires in COVID-19. TCRdb keeps only in-frame clones here, not all; method: immunoSEQ multiplex PCR. This sample has about 410,000 clones, with over 85% found just once. The sequencing sample was made of PBMCs or T cells enriched from blood (not recorded which). Source of these receptors: a woman aged 25 to 39 who had recovered from COVID-19.

This clone was seen a single time. This chain links TRBV5-4 with TRBJ2-1; the match to TRBD2 covers 12 bases. With 4 bases clipped from V and 0 bases from J, the junction kept 8 bases outside the gene matches. CDR1 and CDR2 (germline): SGHNT, YYREEE (reference sequence). The CDR3 runs to 18 residues. The CDR3 spells CASSPGLAGRSSYNEQFF. CDR3 nucleotides: TGTGCCAGCAGCCCCGGACTAGCGGGGAGGAGCTCCTACAATGAGCAGTTCTTC.

The chain links TRBV29-1 to TRBJ1-5; 9 positions match TRBD1. Germline V gene data show CDR1 as SQVTM and CDR2 as ANQGSEA. V lost 6 bases and J lost 4; bases outside the gene matches: 7. The CDR3 has 14 amino acids. The CDR3 region is CSVADRGANQPQHF. The CDR3 DNA sequence: TGCAGCGTCGCCGACAGGGGGGCAAATCAGCCCCAGCATTTT.

V usage is TRBV19 and J usage is TRBJ2-3; a weak D match, TRBD1 (6 bases). Germline V CDR1 and CDR2: LNHDA, SQIVND (reference sequence). The CDR3 sequence is 13 residues long. Trimming removed 4 bases from V and 10 bases from J, with 15 bases in between. CDR3 sequence reads: CASSTGHLLAQYF. The CDR3 DNA follows: TGTGCCAGTAGTACGGGACACCTACTTGCGCAGTATTTT.

This chain connects TRBV7-2 to TRBJ1-2; tentatively, D is TRBD1 (5 bases). Germline V gives CDR1 SGHTA, CDR2 FQGNSA. This CDR3 contains 13 residues. Trimming took off 2 bases at V and 8 bases at J, with 12 bases between the two ends. The CDR3 sequence is CASSLYRTIGYTF. DNA for the CDR3: TGTGCCAGCAGCTTATACAGGACTATAGGCTACACCTTC. Full variable domain (rest looked up from reference TRBV7-2 and TRBJ1-2): GAGVSQSPSNKVTEKGKDVELRCDPISGHTALYWYRQSLGQGLEFLIYFQGNSAPDKSGLPSDRFSAERTGGSVSTLTIQRTQQEDSAVYLCASSLYRTIGYTFGSGTRLTVV.

The V gene is TRBV6-6, the J gene TRBJ2-7, with TRBD2 as a possible D gene (6 bases). Trimming took off 6 bases at V and 2 bases at J, with 17 bases between the two ends. CDR1 MNHNY and CDR2 SVGAGI come from the germline V gene (reference sequence). There are 15 residues in the CDR3. The CDR3 spells CASSSSGTGAYEQYF. CDR3 coding DNA: TGTGCCAGCAGCAGTTCCGGGACGGGAGCCTACGAGCAGTACTTC.

The CDR3, as DNA: TGTGCCTGGACCCTGGGAGTAGGGAACACTGAAGCTTTCTTT. Amino acids: CAWTLGVGNTEAFF. The chain recombines TRBV30 with TRBJ1-1; no firm D call. V was cut by 4 bases and J by 1 base, with 13 bases left in between. The germline gives CDR1 GTSNPN, CDR2 SVGIG (reference sequence). This CDR3 spans 14 amino acids.

The rearrangement joins TRBV9 to TRBJ2-7; 7 bases agree with TRBD2. CDR1 SGDLS and CDR2 YYNGEE come from the germline V gene. The CDR3 extends over 14 amino acids. Trimming removed 4 bases from V and 5 bases from J; junction bases left unmatched: 9. CDR3 region: CASSPRLTSDEQYF. CDR3 DNA: TGTGCCAGCAGCCCACGTCTAACTAGCGACGAGCAGTACTTC. Together with reference TRBV9 and TRBJ2-7, the CDR3 gives the full variable domain: DSGVTQTPKHLITATGQRVTLRCSPRSGDLSVYWYQQSLDQGLQFLIQYYNGEERAKGNILERFSAQQFPDLHSELNLSSLELGDSALYFCASSPRLTSDEQYFGPGTRLTVT.

CDR3 residues: CASSPRENTGELFF. Written as DNA, the CDR3 is TGTGCCAGCTCACCACGAGAGAACACCGGGGAGCTGTTTTTT. V and J are TRBV18 and TRBJ2-2; D not resolved. V was clipped by 1 base and J by 1 base, with 4 bases between them. CDR3 length equals 14 residues. The germline V gene encodes CDR1 KGHSH and CDR2 LQKENI.

The chain is built from TRBV7-9 and TRBJ2-2; weak D call: TRBD2 (7 bases). Germline CDR1 SEHNR, CDR2 FQNEAQ (reference sequence). This CDR3 is built from 16 residues. V was clipped by 3 bases and J by 2 bases, with 13 bases between them. CDR3 residues: CASSFRRGRNTGELFF. CDR3 in DNA: TGTGCCAGCAGCTTTCGGCGGGGGCGAAACACCGGGGAGCTGTTTTTT.

DNA of the CDR3: TGTGCCAGCAGTCGGTCCCGGGGTGAAGCTTTCTTT. Protein sequence: CASSRSRGEAFF. V gene TRBV6-5 combines with J gene TRBJ1-1; no clear D gene. Germline V lookup: CDR1 MNHEY, CDR2 SVGAGI. Trimming took off 5 bases at V and 7 bases at J, with 11 bases between the two ends. The CDR3 is 12 residues long.

V is TRBV2 and J is TRBJ1-2, with D perhaps TRBD1 (6 bases). Trimming cost V 5 bases and J 1 base, with 8 bases left between them. The germline V gene has CDR1 SNHLY and CDR2 FYNNEI. The CDR3 is 13 amino acids. The CDR3 protein is CASSRQDNYGYTF. CDR3 nucleotide sequence: TGTGCCAGCAGTCGACAGGATAACTATGGCTACACCTTC.

The chain combines TRBV5-6 with TRBJ2-7; D remains ambiguous. This CDR3 has 14 residues. With 4 bases removed from V and 1 base from J, the gap between germline ends came to 12 bases. The V gene's germline CDR1 is SGHDT and CDR2 YYEEEE. The CDR3 DNA is TGTGCCAGCAGCGCGATGAGATTATCCTACGAGCAGTACTTC. Translating gives CASSAMRLSYEQYF.

The chain couples TRBV10-2 to TRBJ1-2; D may be TRBD1 (6 bases). Between the trimmed V and J ends, which lost 7 bases and 0 bases, there was a span of 9 bases. The CDR3 is 13 amino acids. CDR1 is WSHSY, CDR2 SAAADI, per germline. CDR3 region: CASTRQANYGYTF. CDR3 coding DNA: TGCGCCAGCACTCGACAGGCTAACTATGGCTACACCTTC.

The CDR3 here is CASSQGWDTGELFF. The CDR3 DNA follows: TGTGCCAGCAGCCAGGGGTGGGACACCGGGGAGCTGTTTTTT. The chain links TRBV6-5 to TRBJ2-2; a possible D gene is TRBD1 (6 bases). V was trimmed by 6 bases and J by 3 bases, leaving 11 bases between them. The CDR3 is 14 amino acids. Germline CDR1 MNHEY, CDR2 SVGAGI.

The J gene is TRBJ2-5, the V gene TRBV7-9, with 7 bases fitting TRBD2. CDR1 and CDR2 from the germline V gene are SEHNR and FQNEAQ (reference sequence). The V gene end was trimmed by 5 bases and the J gene end by 5 bases; junction bases not matched to a gene: 11. This CDR3 contains 15 residues. The CDR3 DNA reads as TGTGCCAGCAGCCCACTGGCGGGAGCCCGGGAGACCCAGTACTTC. Translation: CASSPLAGARETQYF.